The 3 T cell receptor beta chains below come from one sample, sequenced in a study of beta chain features in type 1 diabetes. Sequencing targeted expressed TCRB transcripts, as all isolated RNA had been reverse transcribed. This table comes from immunoSEQ multiplex PCR, and its TCRdb copy is limited to in-frame clones, with some not included. The top ten hold approximately 0.69% of the sample, which has about 150,000 clones, around 8% seen once. The specimen was central memory CD4+ T cells from blood. These receptors came from a man aged 18 to 30 in good health.

The rearrangement joins TRBV5-4 to TRBJ2-7, with a weak D call TRBD2 (7 bases). The V and J ends lost 0 bases and 8 bases respectively, with 18 bases between them. Per germline, CDR1 SGHNT and CDR2 YYREEE (reference sequence). CDR3 length equals 15 residues. The CDR3 is CASSLAGGGGTKQYF. CDR3 nucleotide sequence: TGTGCCAGCAGCTTGGCCGGGGGAGGGGGTACGAAGCAGTACTTC.

This clone occurred a few times. The V gene is TRBV6-5, the J gene TRBJ1-2; 7 nucleotides agree with TRBD1. The ends lost 5 bases at V and 4 bases at J; junction bases unmatched: 7. The CDR3 runs to 14 residues. Germline CDR1 MNHEY, CDR2 SVGAGI. The CDR3 nucleotides are TGTGCCAGCAGTCCAACGGGGACAGTCTATGGCTACACCTTC. Protein product: CASSPTGTVYGYTF.

This clone occurred a few times. CDR3 DNA: TGTGCCAGCAGCGACCGACTAGCGGGAGCCCTCAGTCGGCAAGAGACCCAGTACTTC. It yields the protein CASSDRLAGALSRQETQYF. The chain has TRBV9 and TRBJ2-5, with 12 positions matching TRBD2. CDR1 is SGDLS and CDR2 is YYNGEE in the germline V gene. The V and J ends lost 3 bases and 2 bases, in that order; junction bases with no gene match: 14. This CDR3 is built from 19 residues.